Included here is one TCR beta chain sequence, with context. Antigen unknown. The assay, immunoSEQ v3.0, was run at survey level. TCRdb keeps only in-frame clones here, not all; method: immunoSEQ multiplex PCR. Among 25,000 to 35,000 clones listed, approximately 90% were seen once. This specimen belongs to a study of long-term antiretroviral therapy in people with HIV. Regarding the study as a whole: CDR3 lengths in HIV samples spanned a narrower range than controls. Investigators report no available data on ART adherence, viral resistance or therapy changes. Pre-ART expanded clones dominated the repertoire at every time point.

Inclusion required at least two post-ART and at least one pre-ART PBMC samples. Trimming shortened V by 4 bases and J by 2 bases, and 13 bases separated the two germline ends. The CDR3 extends over 14 amino acids. CDR1 and CDR2 (germline): SGDLS, YYNGEE. J is TRBJ2-7 and V is TRBV9; D may match TRBD1 or TRBD2 (5 bases each). The sample in question was unsorted PBMCs, obtained 3.1 years after starting antiretroviral therapy. This TCR derives from a man aged 18 to 35 with HIV. This chain's CDR3 is CASSPGDLTYEQYF. For the CDR3, the DNA is TGTGCCAGCAGCCCTGGGGACCTAACCTACGAGCAGTACTTC. Looking up the rest from reference TRBV9 and TRBJ2-7 gives the full variable domain: DSGVTQTPKHLITATGQRVTLRCSPRSGDLSVYWYQQSLDQGLQFLIQYYNGEERAKGNILERFSAQQFPDLHSELNLSSLELGDSALYFCASSPGDLTYEQYFGPGTRLTVT.